The 25 T cell receptor beta chains presented below share a single source sample, sequenced in a study of metastatic and nonmetastatic thyroid tumors. TCRdb reanalyzed the PCR reads with MiXCR. Of 25,000 to 35,000 clones listed, just under 30% are singletons. Treatment of any kind had been given to no patient before thyroid surgery. Sequenced: blood. The receptors were sampled from a female donor with papillary thyroid cancer or a benign thyroid nodule (not recorded which). Some clones in this sample may be carry-over from other donors' samples.

This clone was counted only a few times. A much more abundant neighbour one base away suggests this may be a read error. Other nucleotide sequences in the sample specify the same CDR3. V is TRBV28 and J is TRBJ1-2; no reliable D call. With 5 bases removed from V and 8 bases from J, the gap between germline ends came to 18 bases. This CDR3 comprises 14 residues. Per the germline V gene, CDR1 is MDHEN and CDR2 is SYDVKM. DNA of the CDR3: TGTGCCAGCAGTATACTACCTGGAACCAAAGGCTACACCTTC. It is translated as CASSILPGTKGYTF.

There are a few counts of this clone. This clone may be a read error of a much larger clone one base away. V and J are TRBV9 and TRBJ1-1; no clear D gene. This CDR3 comprises 12 residues. The germline V and J ends were trimmed by 8 bases and 2 bases, with 10 bases remaining between them. Germline V lookup: CDR1 SGDLS, CDR2 YYNGEE. CDR3 residues: CASQCPNTEAFF. The CDR3 nucleotides read TGTGCCAGTCAGTGTCCTAACACTGAAGCTTTCTTT.

The sample holds many counts of this clone. The V gene is TRBV2, the J gene TRBJ1-2; no clear D gene. This CDR3 is 13 amino acids long. Germline V gene sequence: CDR1 SNHLY, CDR2 FYNNEI. The ends were cut back, 6 bases at V and 3 bases at J, with 11 bases in the middle. The CDR3 region is CASREPEDYGYTF. The CDR3 nucleotides read TGTGCCAGCAGAGAACCTGAAGACTATGGCTACACCTTC.

This sequence joins TRBV6-1 and TRBJ2-7; TRBD1 or TRBD2 may be the D gene (5 bases each). V lost 0 bases, J lost 4 bases, and 19 bases lay in between. The CDR3 consists of 17 residues. In germline, CDR1 is MNHNS, CDR2 SASEGT. The CDR3 spells CASSEALQGVNSYEQYF. Here the CDR3 DNA reads TGTGCCAGCAGTGAAGCGCTTCAGGGAGTGAATTCTTACGAGCAGTACTTC.

Only a few counts were recorded for this clone. The CDR3 DNA sequence: TGTGCCAGCAGTTTCACGGGAGGACTAAACACCGGGGAGCTGTTTTTT. Translated: CASSFTGGLNTGELFF. V usage is TRBV12-3 or TRBV12-4 and J usage is TRBJ2-2; TRBD2 agrees at 7 bases. J lost 2 bases, V lost 3 bases, and 6 bases had no gene match. The CDR3 is 16 residues long.

In its sample, this clone was seen a few times. The chain combines TRBV24-1 with TRBJ2-3, with TRBD2 identical over 13 bases. Germline lookup yields CDR1 KGHDR and CDR2 SFDVKD. This CDR3 region has 15 residues. V shed 5 bases, J shed 4 bases, and the junction held 2 bases outside the gene matches. In DNA, the CDR3 is TGTGCCACCAGTGGACTAGCGGGAGGCCCAGATACGCAGTATTTT. It is translated as CATSGLAGGPDTQYF.

This clone was recorded many times. V is TRBV6-1 and J is TRBJ2-2; D gene ambiguous. The germline V gene encodes CDR1 MNHNS and CDR2 SASEGT. The V end was cut by 1 base, the J end by 6 bases, with 12 bases between. The CDR3 loop spans 15 amino acids. The CDR3 reads CASSEGHRESGELFF. The CDR3 nucleotides read TGTGCCAGCAGTGAAGGACATAGGGAATCCGGGGAGCTGTTTTTT.

The chain carries TRBV11-2 and TRBJ2-1; 10 positions match TRBD2. The CDR3 is made up of 17 amino acids. CDR1 is SGHAT, CDR2 FQNNGV, per germline. V gave up 0 bases and J gave up 8 bases; unmatched junction bases: 10. The CDR3 spells CASSLDQGLAGVHEQFF. DNA of the CDR3: TGTGCCAGCAGCTTAGACCAGGGGCTAGCGGGAGTCCATGAGCAGTTCTTC. Variable domain in full (rest from reference TRBV11-2 and TRBJ2-1): EAGVAQSPRYKIIEKRQSVAFWCNPISGHATLYWYQQILGQGPKLLIQFQNNGVVDDSQLPKDRFSAERLKGVDSTLKIQPAKLEDSAVYLCASSLDQGLAGVHEQFFGPGTRLTVL.

This clone turned up a few times. J is TRBJ1-1 and V is TRBV6-1, with no clear D. The CDR3 has 18 amino acids. In germline, CDR1 is MNHNS, CDR2 SASEGT. V was clipped by 0 bases and J by 1 base, with 18 bases between them. CDR3 nucleotide sequence: TGTGCCAGCAGTGAAGCTAGAGGTAGGGCCCTAAGGAACACTGAAGCTTTCTTT. This encodes CASSEARGRALRNTEAFF.

This clone appeared many times. This may be a read error, as it is one base from a much larger clone. The rearrangement links TRBV10-3 to TRBJ1-3; TRBD1 might be the D (6 bases). CDR3 length: 14 amino acids. Germline assignment: CDR1 ENHRY and CDR2 SYGVKD. CDR3: CATQTGNSGSTIYF. The CDR3 region has the DNA TGTGCCACCCAAACAGGGAACTCTGGAAGCACCATATATTTT.

This clone was counted at least ten times. The V call is TRBV7-9, the J call TRBJ2-1; a possible D gene is TRBD1 (6 bases). The CDR3 is made up of 16 amino acids. V was pared by 2 bases and J by 5 bases, with 16 bases between. Germline lookup yields CDR1 SEHNR and CDR2 FQNEAQ (reference sequence). In DNA, the CDR3 is TGTGCCAGCAGCTTAAGGTACACTGGGGGCAACAATGAGCAGTTCTTC. Its protein product is CASSLRYTGGNNEQFF.

This CDR3 reads CSARALSYEQYF. CDR3 in DNA: TGCAGTGCCAGGGCTTTATCCTACGAGCAGTACTTC. V gene TRBV20-1 combines with J gene TRBJ2-7, with a tentative D call TRBD1 (5 bases). This CDR3 has 12 amino acids. The V gene's germline CDR1 is DFQATT and CDR2 SNEGSKA (reference sequence). The ends were cut back, 6 bases at V and 1 base at J, with 10 bases in the middle.

The chain recombines TRBV20-1 with TRBJ1-5, with no clear D. CDR1 is DFQATT and CDR2 is SNEGSKA in the germline V gene (reference sequence). The CDR3 covers 13 residues. Trimming pared 0 bases from V and 3 bases from J, leaving 6 bases between. CDR3 in DNA: TGCAGTGCTAGAGATTGGGACAATCAGCCCCAGCATTTT. Translating it yields CSARDWDNQPQHF.

The table lists this clone with a few counts. The chain combines TRBV6-1 with TRBJ1-1; D not resolved. Germline lookup yields CDR1 MNHNS and CDR2 SASEGT. V shed 10 bases and J shed 1 base, with 16 bases lying between them. CDR3 size: 14 residues. The CDR3 nucleotides are TGTGCCACCACGCGGCGGGGAGAGAACACTGAAGCTTTCTTT. Protein product: CATTRRGENTEAFF.

In its sample, this clone was seen many times. Being one base from a much bigger clone, this may be a read error. The conserved closing phenylalanine or tryptophan is absent in this CDR3, likely reflecting a read error. The genes are TRBV6-2 or TRBV6-3 and TRBJ1-1; D gene uncertain. Per the germline V gene, CDR1 is MNHEY and CDR2 is SVGEGT. Between the trimmed V and J ends, which lost 4 bases and 5 bases, there was a span of 5 bases. The CDR3 totals 11 residues. CDR3 amino acids: CASSWGTEAFL. In nucleotides, the CDR3 is TGTGCCAGCAGTTGGGGAACTGAAGCTTTCCTT.

This clone is medium-sized (0.01 to 0.1%) within its sample. DNA for the CDR3: TGTGCCAGCAGTTCCGGGACAGATAGCACCGGGGAGCTGTTTTTT. Translated: CASSSGTDSTGELFF. This chain connects TRBV6-1 to TRBJ2-2, with 7 bases fitting TRBD1. Germline V gene data show CDR1 as MNHNS and CDR2 as SASEGT. V lost 5 bases to trimming and J lost 4 bases; unmatched junction nucleotides: 7. The CDR3 is 15 amino acids.

The chain joins TRBV19 to TRBJ2-3; 7 positions match TRBD1. CDR1 is LNHDA and CDR2 is SQIVND in the germline V gene (reference sequence). The CDR3 runs to 15 residues. J lost 2 bases, V lost 4 bases, and 6 bases had no gene match. CDR3 DNA sequence: TGTGCCAGTAGTACAACCGGGACAGCCACAGATACGCAGTATTTT. Its translation: CASSTTGTATDTQYF. Drawing the rest from reference TRBV19 and TRBJ2-3, the complete variable domain is DGGITQSPKYLFRKEGQNVTLSCEQNLNHDAMYWYRQDPGQGLRLIYYSQIVNDFQKGDIAEGYSVSREKKESFPLTVTSAQKNPTAFYLCASSTTGTATDTQYFGPGTRLTVL.

By share, this clone ranks as medium-sized. The gene calls are TRBV12-3 or TRBV12-4 and TRBJ1-2; TRBD1 matches at 7 bases. This CDR3 is built from 13 residues. The trim removed 7 bases at V and 3 bases at J, leaving 5 bases unmatched. The CDR3 sequence: CASTTTGDYGYTF. The CDR3 DNA sequence: TGTGCCAGCACCACAACAGGGGACTATGGCTACACCTTC.

The V gene is TRBV11-1, the J gene TRBJ2-3, with D tentatively TRBD1 (5 bases). The CDR3 has 14 residues. Trimming cost V 4 bases and J 3 bases, with 11 bases left between them. Germline CDR1 is SGHAT and CDR2 is FQDESV (reference sequence). This chain's CDR3 is CASSSGFGTDTQYF. The CDR3 DNA reads TGTGCCAGCAGCTCAGGGTTCGGTACAGATACGCAGTATTTT.

This clone was recorded a few times. The rearrangement joins TRBV4-1 to TRBJ2-3; 9 bases are shared with TRBD1. Losses at the gene ends were 0 bases for V and 0 bases for J; bases not matched to a gene: 13. Germline V CDR1 and CDR2: MGHRA, YSYEKL. The CDR3 spans 20 residues. The chain's CDR3 is CASSQDPQGAYSASTDTQYF. The CDR3 DNA sequence: TGCGCCAGCAGCCAAGATCCACAGGGGGCTTACAGTGCTAGCACAGATACGCAGTATTTT.

V gene TRBV11-2 combines with J gene TRBJ2-7; no reliable D call. The CDR3 extends over 11 amino acids. The germline gives CDR1 SGHAT, CDR2 FQNNGV. V gave up 5 bases and J gave up 3 bases, with 5 bases separating them. CDR3 amino acids: CASSGVYEQYF. The CDR3 bases are TGTGCCAGCAGCGGGGTCTACGAGCAGTACTTC.

This clone was seen only a few times. J is TRBJ2-7 and V is TRBV6-1; TRBD1 agrees at 9 bases. V gave up 4 bases and J gave up 5 bases; unmatched junction bases: 9. The CDR3 spans 15 residues. CDR1 is MNHNS and CDR2 is SASEGT in the germline V gene. In DNA, the CDR3 is TGTGCCAGCAGTGTACAGGGACAGGGTTTCCACGAGCAGTACTTC. It encodes CASSVQGQGFHEQYF.

This clone was seen a few times. The rearrangement joins TRBV19 to TRBJ1-3; the D is unclear. This CDR3 contains 13 residues. The germline V gene encodes CDR1 LNHDA and CDR2 SQIVND (reference sequence). V was clipped by 5 bases and J by 3 bases, with 8 bases between them. CDR3 amino acids: CASSEGDGNTIYF. The CDR3 bases are TGTGCCAGTAGTGAGGGTGATGGAAACACCATATATTTT. Using reference TRBV19 and TRBJ1-3 for the parts outside the CDR3, the full variable domain is DGGITQSPKYLFRKEGQNVTLSCEQNLNHDAMYWYRQDPGQGLRLIYYSQIVNDFQKGDIAEGYSVSREKKESFPLTVTSAQKNPTAFYLCASSEGDGNTIYFGEGSWLTVV.

The genes are TRBV10-2 and TRBJ1-6; TRBD1 matches 11 bases. This CDR3 is built from 16 residues. With 4 bases clipped from V and 2 bases from J, the junction kept 1 base outside the gene matches. Germline V CDR1 and CDR2: WSHSY, SAAADI. CDR3 nucleotide sequence: TGCGCCAGCAGTGTGGGACAGGGGGCCTATAATTCACCCCTCCACTTT. Translation: CASSVGQGAYNSPLHF.

The CDR3 sequence is CASARGGYNEQFF. CDR3 sequence (DNA): TGTGCCAGTGCCAGGGGGGGGTACAATGAGCAGTTCTTC. V gene TRBV25-1 combines with J gene TRBJ2-1, with D possibly being TRBD1 or TRBD2 (7 bases each). Trimming pared 9 bases from V and 4 bases from J, leaving 13 bases between. CDR3 length: 13 amino acids. From germline, CDR1 is MGHDK and CDR2 SYGVNS.